Listed below are T cell receptor beta chains from one sample, sequenced in a study of regulatory T cells in long-lasting Graves disease. TCRdb recomputed calls from the multiplex PCR reads with MiXCR, one row per CDR3 protein. This table has fewer than 600,000 distinct CDR3 sequences, about 20% appearing once. Sequencing used peripheral blood mononuclear cells (PBMCs), obtained when the disease was refractory, from a patient treated with antithyroid drugs. The source of these receptors is a female donor with Graves disease. Both conserved end residues are part of each CDR3. Fields, in order: J gene, V gene, D gene, CDR3 protein. The D gene is left open where the match is weak.

j_call: TRBJ2-7; v_call: TRBV2; d_call: TRBD2; cdr3_aa: CASGVAGGFYEQYF
j_call: TRBJ2-1; v_call: TRBV6-2/TRBV6-3; d_call: TRBD2; cdr3_aa: CASSGTRNEQFF
j_call: TRBJ2-5; v_call: TRBV2; d_call: TRBD2; cdr3_aa: CASSEGLAGAQTQYF
j_call: TRBJ2-3; v_call: TRBV28; d_call: -; cdr3_aa: CASSLGAADTQYF
j_call: TRBJ2-5; v_call: TRBV7-3; d_call: TRBD1; cdr3_aa: CASSSWTGGQETQYF
j_call: TRBJ2-3; v_call: TRBV12-5; d_call: -; cdr3_aa: CASGLGTGTSTDTQYF
j_call: TRBJ2-7; v_call: TRBV5-1; d_call: -; cdr3_aa: CASSLSWSTGTPYEQYF
j_call: TRBJ2-7; v_call: TRBV29-1; d_call: -; cdr3_aa: CSAFRGNRDEQYF
j_call: TRBJ2-7; v_call: TRBV15; d_call: -; cdr3_aa: CATSRDTSYEQYF
j_call: TRBJ2-7; v_call: TRBV7-2; d_call: TRBD1; cdr3_aa: CASSRGQGTDEQYF
j_call: TRBJ1-2; v_call: TRBV30; d_call: -; cdr3_aa: CAWRTPGEGYGYTF
j_call: TRBJ1-1; v_call: TRBV9; d_call: -; cdr3_aa: CASSVMGVGTEAFF
j_call: TRBJ2-7; v_call: TRBV12-3/TRBV12-4; d_call: -; cdr3_aa: CASSLNRGGEQYF
j_call: TRBJ1-1; v_call: TRBV14; d_call: TRBD1; cdr3_aa: CASSQYPRTGTHEAFF
j_call: TRBJ2-7; v_call: TRBV7-2; d_call: -; cdr3_aa: CASKGTVRQDSEQYF
j_call: TRBJ1-4; v_call: TRBV29-1; d_call: -; cdr3_aa: CSVEGGEKLFF
j_call: TRBJ2-2; v_call: TRBV7-8; d_call: TRBD1; cdr3_aa: CASSLGTGGAGELFF
j_call: TRBJ2-7; v_call: TRBV9; d_call: TRBD2; cdr3_aa: CASSLLGGGSYEQYF
j_call: TRBJ1-5; v_call: TRBV2; d_call: -; cdr3_aa: CASLLDSYSNQPQHF
j_call: TRBJ1-5; v_call: TRBV5-5; d_call: -; cdr3_aa: CASSFTAFNQPQHF
j_call: TRBJ2-7; v_call: TRBV9; d_call: TRBD2; cdr3_aa: CASNHGTSDYEQYF
j_call: TRBJ2-7; v_call: TRBV2; d_call: -; cdr3_aa: CASSERLGYEQYF
j_call: TRBJ1-4; v_call: TRBV6-1; d_call: -; cdr3_aa: CASRWLSGEKLFF
j_call: TRBJ2-5; v_call: TRBV24-1; d_call: TRBD1; cdr3_aa: CATSDLGQEEETQYF
j_call: TRBJ2-7; v_call: TRBV27; d_call: TRBD2; cdr3_aa: CASSFYRRGSEQYF
j_call: TRBJ2-7; v_call: TRBV12-3/TRBV12-4; d_call: TRBD1; cdr3_aa: CASSLDRGNSYEQYF
j_call: TRBJ1-6; v_call: TRBV7-2; d_call: -; cdr3_aa: CASSPTPGRSPLHF
j_call: TRBJ2-2; v_call: TRBV29-1; d_call: -; cdr3_aa: CSVEGWGTGELFF
j_call: TRBJ2-2; v_call: TRBV19; d_call: TRBD1; cdr3_aa: CASKGTGDTGELFF
j_call: TRBJ2-7; v_call: TRBV30; d_call: TRBD2; cdr3_aa: CAWSVTSWAYEQYF
j_call: TRBJ1-1; v_call: TRBV6-4; d_call: -; cdr3_aa: CASSPRTLSEANTEAFF
j_call: TRBJ1-2; v_call: TRBV29-1; d_call: TRBD1; cdr3_aa: CSVGDRVRAGYTF
j_call: TRBJ2-7; v_call: TRBV5-6; d_call: -; cdr3_aa: CASSSKTRGISYEQYF
j_call: TRBJ1-5; v_call: TRBV4-3; d_call: TRBD1; cdr3_aa: CASSQVTGADQPQHF
j_call: TRBJ1-5; v_call: TRBV20-1; d_call: TRBD1; cdr3_aa: CSARDMGQGMYRPQHF
j_call: TRBJ2-7; v_call: TRBV29-1; d_call: -; cdr3_aa: CSGTGQDSYEQYF
j_call: TRBJ2-2; v_call: TRBV30; d_call: -; cdr3_aa: CAWKVYTGELFF
j_call: TRBJ1-2; v_call: TRBV28; d_call: TRBD1; cdr3_aa: CASVQGSGDNYGYTF
j_call: TRBJ1-1; v_call: TRBV30; d_call: -; cdr3_aa: CAWSPRTVNTEAFF
j_call: TRBJ2-2; v_call: TRBV7-7; d_call: -; cdr3_aa: CASSTRPTGELFF
j_call: TRBJ1-1; v_call: TRBV4-2; d_call: -; cdr3_aa: CASSQSGGSEAFF
j_call: TRBJ2-5; v_call: TRBV28; d_call: TRBD1; cdr3_aa: CASSLSGQGAKETQYF
j_call: TRBJ2-2; v_call: TRBV6-1; d_call: -; cdr3_aa: CASKSGFANTGELFF
j_call: TRBJ2-5; v_call: TRBV15; d_call: -; cdr3_aa: CATSRDRFDETQYF
j_call: TRBJ1-1; v_call: TRBV28; d_call: TRBD1; cdr3_aa: CASSRGRTGAWSNTEAFF
j_call: TRBJ1-2; v_call: TRBV29-1; d_call: -; cdr3_aa: CSVTTTNYGYTF
j_call: TRBJ1-3; v_call: TRBV6-1; d_call: -; cdr3_aa: CASQREGLSGNTIYF
j_call: TRBJ1-2; v_call: TRBV6-5; d_call: -; cdr3_aa: CASSYLGQIYGYTF
j_call: TRBJ1-2; v_call: TRBV27; d_call: -; cdr3_aa: CASSLSGGPYGYTF
j_call: TRBJ1-5; v_call: TRBV20-1; d_call: -; cdr3_aa: CSAAIPFVGSNQPQHF
j_call: TRBJ2-2; v_call: TRBV9; d_call: -; cdr3_aa: CASSPVVGELFF
j_call: TRBJ2-2; v_call: TRBV29-1; d_call: -; cdr3_aa: CSVQGSGELFF
j_call: TRBJ1-5; v_call: TRBV7-2; d_call: -; cdr3_aa: CASSSVTGGGQPQHF
j_call: TRBJ2-4; v_call: TRBV5-1; d_call: TRBD1; cdr3_aa: CASSGGQGDFLAKNIQYF